A single sample gave rise to the 25 T cell receptor beta chains below, sequenced in a study of CD8 T cells in ankylosing spondylitis. A single record per CDR3 protein comes from TCRdb applying MiXCR to the 5' RACE reads. The repertoire holds about 540,000 distinct CDR3 sequences, with roughly 13% as singletons. No cognate antigen is known for these TCRs. Overall study results and limits: Apparently characteristic of ankylosing spondylitis blood was a TCR beta motif (about eight highly homologous variants).

The sequenced sample consisted of blood, either unsorted or a sorted T cell fraction (not recorded which). These TCRs come from a male donor with ankylosing spondylitis.

The rearrangement links TRBV20-1 to TRBJ1-1; tentative D call: TRBD1 (5 bases). The V end was cut by 2 bases, the J end by 1 base, with 8 bases between. Looked up from germline, CDR1 is DFQATT and CDR2 is SNEGSKA (reference sequence). The CDR3 consists of 13 residues. For the CDR3, the DNA is TGCAGTGCTAGACAGGGCTGGAACACTGAAGCTTTCTTT. Amino acids: CSARQGWNTEAFF.

This clonotype turned up a few times. This sequence joins TRBV5-1 and TRBJ2-7; D gene ambiguous. The V gene's germline CDR1 is SGHRS and CDR2 YFSETQ. This CDR3 spans 14 amino acids. Trimming removed 3 bases from V and 4 bases from J, with 14 bases in between. The CDR3 sequence: CASSSSPGLYEQYV. In DNA form, the CDR3 reads TGCGCCAGCAGCTCAAGCCCGGGTTTATACGAGCAGTACGTC.

The J gene is TRBJ2-1, the V gene TRBV29-1; TRBD2 agrees at 13 bases. CDR1 is SQVTM, CDR2 ANQGSEA, per germline. The CDR3 spans 15 residues. Trimming cost V 1 base and J 9 bases; bases outside gene matches: 6. This CDR3 reads CSVEATSGRRGEQFF. Here the CDR3 DNA reads TGCAGCGTTGAAGCGACTAGCGGGAGGCGAGGTGAGCAGTTCTTC.

This clonotype has more than one count but fewer than ten. J is TRBJ2-5 and V is TRBV7-7, with TRBD1 as a possible D gene (5 bases). From germline, CDR1 is SSHAT and CDR2 FNYEAQ (reference sequence). This CDR3 has 15 residues. V lost 0 bases and J 1 base, leaving 9 bases between the germline ends. CDR3 sequence reads: CASSLARGFQETQYF. CDR3 sequence (DNA): TGTGCCAGCAGCTTAGCTAGGGGATTCCAAGAGACCCAGTACTTC.

The CDR3 DNA is TGTGCCAGCAGCACCGGGGGACTGGCGACCCACGAGCAGTACTTC. Protein: CASSTGGLATHEQYF. The V gene is TRBV13, the J gene TRBJ2-7; maybe TRBD2 (6 bases). The CDR3 has 15 amino acids. Trimming left V 5 bases short and J 5 bases short, with 19 bases between. The germline V gene has CDR1 PRHDT and CDR2 FYEKMQ (reference sequence).

This clonotype was seen many times. The CDR3 nucleotides are TGTGCCAGCAGTTTAACTAGCGGTTACAATGAGCAGTTCTTC. Translated: CASSLTSGYNEQFF. J is TRBJ2-1 and V is TRBV7-9; 8 bases line up with TRBD2. The germline CDR1 and CDR2 sequences are SEHNR and FQNEAQ (reference sequence). The CDR3 is made up of 14 amino acids. The V gene end was trimmed by 6 bases and the J gene end by 4 bases; junction bases not matched to a gene: 5.

This clonotype was seen a handful of times. The chain joins TRBV7-2 to TRBJ2-3; 8 bases map to TRBD2. CDR1 is SGHTA, CDR2 FQGNSA, per germline. J lost 4 bases, V lost 3 bases, and 12 bases had no gene match. The CDR3 is made up of 17 amino acids. CDR3 residues: CASSFGWGSGRADTQYF. As DNA, the CDR3 is TGTGCCAGCAGCTTTGGTTGGGGAAGCGGGAGAGCAGATACGCAGTATTTT. The full variable domain, completed using reference TRBV7-2 and TRBJ2-3, is GAGVSQSPSNKVTEKGKDVELRCDPISGHTALYWYRQSLGQGLEFLIYFQGNSAPDKSGLPSDRFSAERTGGSVSTLTIQRTQQEDSAVYLCASSFGWGSGRADTQYFGPGTRLTVL.

The chain links TRBV6-5 to TRBJ1-1; perhaps TRBD1 as D (5 bases). CDR3 length equals 14 residues. Germline-derived CDR1 and CDR2 are MNHEY and SVGAGI. V gave up 4 bases and J gave up 2 bases, with 11 bases separating them. The CDR3 coding sequence is TGTGCCAGCAGTTTTTCAGGGTTTAACACTGAAGCTTTCTTT. Protein sequence: CASSFSGFNTEAFF.

The chain has TRBV3-1 and TRBJ1-1; perhaps TRBD1 as D (5 bases). Germline loops: CDR1 LGHDT, CDR2 YNNKEL (reference sequence). Trimming shortened V by 2 bases and J by 0 bases, and 7 bases separated the two germline ends. CDR3 length equals 14 residues. The CDR3 protein is CASSQTGLNTEAFF. The CDR3 region has the DNA TGTGCCAGCAGCCAAACAGGCCTGAACACTGAAGCTTTCTTT.

A few counts support this clonotype. This chain connects TRBV7-2 to TRBJ2-5, with 10 bases lining up with TRBD1. The CDR3 totals 14 residues. The V gene end was trimmed by 5 bases and the J gene end by 9 bases; junction bases not matched to a gene: 9. Germline values: CDR1 SGHTA, CDR2 FQGNSA. This CDR3 is CASSTGQGEWAQYF. CDR3 DNA sequence: TGTGCCAGCAGCACCGGACAGGGGGAGTGGGCCCAGTACTTC.

The sample holds many counts of this clonotype. The chain employs TRBV7-9 and TRBJ1-1; D is perhaps TRBD1 (5 bases). V was shortened by 5 bases and J by 5 bases, with 12 bases between the two germline ends. Germline CDR1 and CDR2: SEHNR and FQNEAQ (reference sequence). The CDR3 runs 13 residues. CDR3 nucleotides: TGTGCCAGCAGCCCCCGGGGGGAGACTGAAGCTTTCTTT. Protein sequence: CASSPRGETEAFF.

The table lists this clonotype with many counts. The rearrangement joins TRBV29-1 to TRBJ1-2, with D unclear. This CDR3 has 12 amino acids. In germline, CDR1 is SQVTM, CDR2 ANQGSEA. V lost 6 bases, J lost 2 bases, and 10 bases lay in between. CDR3 sequence: CSVVTANYGYTF. The CDR3 bases are TGCAGCGTGGTTACAGCAAACTATGGCTACACCTTC.

This clonotype was seen more than once but under ten times. V gene TRBV9 combines with J gene TRBJ1-1; D remains ambiguous. This CDR3 comprises 14 residues. Trimming removed 3 bases from V and 4 bases from J, with 13 bases in between. Germline V gene sequence: CDR1 SGDLS, CDR2 YYNGEE. The CDR3: CASSEGGGGTEAFF. CDR3 coding DNA: TGTGCCAGCAGCGAGGGTGGTGGAGGCACTGAAGCTTTCTTT.

The sample holds a few counts of this clonotype. CDR3 residues: CASSPTPSAYNEQFF. The CDR3 nucleotides read TGCGCCAGCAGCCCCACGCCCTCCGCATACAATGAGCAGTTCTTC. This sequence joins TRBV5-1 and TRBJ2-1; the D is unclear. With 4 bases removed from V and 4 bases from J, the gap between germline ends came to 15 bases. CDR3 size: 15 residues. The germline V gene encodes CDR1 SGHRS and CDR2 YFSETQ.

This clonotype has at least ten counts. Its ends do not fully match the called genes, so a read error is possible. The rearrangement links TRBV7-9 to TRBJ2-1; the D is unclear. This CDR3 is 13 amino acids long. In germline, CDR1 is SEHNR, CDR2 FQNEAQ (reference sequence). In nucleotides, the CDR3 is TGTGCCAGCAGCTTATCGGCTTACAGTGAGCAGTTCTTC. Translation: CASSLSAYSEQFF.

CDR3 in amino acids: CSARDGTAQETQYF. The DNA for the CDR3 is TGCAGTGCTAGAGACGGGACAGCCCAAGAGACCCAGTACTTC. The V gene is TRBV20-1, the J gene TRBJ2-5; 7 bases match TRBD1. The germline V gene has CDR1 DFQATT and CDR2 SNEGSKA (reference sequence). The V segment lost 0 bases and the J segment 1 base; nucleotides outside the gene matches: 2. The CDR3 contains 14 residues.

V is TRBV18 and J is TRBJ2-1, with D perhaps TRBD2 (6 bases). Germline lookup yields CDR1 KGHSH and CDR2 LQKENI. The CDR3 runs to 16 residues. V shed 2 bases and J shed 6 bases, with 17 bases lying between them. This CDR3 reads CASSPITTGLGNEQFF. The CDR3 region has the DNA TGTGCCAGCTCACCAATAACCACGGGACTGGGCAATGAGCAGTTCTTC.

This clonotype has just a few counts. This chain joins TRBV20-1 and TRBJ2-1, with 10 bases fitting TRBD1. Germline CDR1 is DFQATT and CDR2 is SNEGSKA (reference sequence). V shed 5 bases, J shed 5 bases, and the junction held 9 bases outside the gene matches. There are 15 residues in the CDR3. The CDR3 coding sequence is TGCAGTGCTTGGGCCGGGACAGGGGTAAACAATGAGCAGTTCTTC. The encoded protein is CSAWAGTGVNNEQFF.

The chain joins TRBV24-1 to TRBJ2-5, with D maybe TRBD1 (6 bases). The CDR3 covers 14 residues. Trimming removed 4 bases at V and 4 bases at J, with 12 bases between. CDR1 is KGHDR and CDR2 is SFDVKD in the germline V gene. CDR3 protein: CATSEGRGRETQYF. CDR3 bases: TGTGCCACCAGTGAAGGCAGGGGACGAGAGACCCAGTACTTC.

The chain joins TRBV5-5 to TRBJ2-3, with no clear D. Germline V gene data show CDR1 as SGHKS and CDR2 as YYEKEE (reference sequence). This CDR3 is 13 amino acids long. Trimming left V 4 bases short and J 2 bases short, with 8 bases between. The CDR3 region is CASSIYPTDTQYF. As DNA, the CDR3 is TGTGCCAGCAGCATTTACCCCACAGATACGCAGTATTTT.

This clonotype was observed a handful of times. This sequence joins TRBV7-9 and TRBJ2-5, with TRBD1 as a possible D gene (6 bases). The V gene's germline CDR1 is SEHNR and CDR2 FQNEAQ (reference sequence). CDR3 length: 14 residues. The ends were cut back, 5 bases at V and 1 base at J, with 11 bases in the middle. The CDR3 region is CASSLRDIQETQYF. CDR3 DNA sequence: TGTGCCAGCAGCCTTCGGGACATCCAAGAGACCCAGTACTTC.

The sample holds a few counts of this clonotype. The chain has TRBV20-1 and TRBJ2-2; TRBD2 matches at 10 bases. Per germline, CDR1 DFQATT and CDR2 SNEGSKA (reference sequence). This CDR3 region has 14 residues. With 6 bases clipped from V and 6 bases from J, the junction kept 7 bases outside the gene matches. CDR3 bases: TGCAGTGCCATTATAGCGGGAGGCGCCGGGGAGCTGTTTTTT. It yields the protein CSAIIAGGAGELFF.

This clonotype was picked up a small number of times. The chain uses TRBV5-1 and TRBJ2-3; 9 nucleotides agree with TRBD2. The CDR3 has 15 residues. The germline V gene encodes CDR1 SGHRS and CDR2 YFSETQ. V dropped 0 bases and J dropped 8; count of bases not matched to a gene: 7. CDR3: CASSLAGSGRSTQYF. The CDR3 nucleotides are TGCGCCAGCAGCTTGGCCGGTAGCGGGAGAAGTACGCAGTATTTT.

The rearrangement links TRBV7-2 to TRBJ2-1; D is perhaps TRBD2 (6 bases). V was cut by 5 bases and J by 4 bases, with 9 bases left in between. This CDR3 is 13 amino acids long. Germline CDR1 reads SGHTA; CDR2 reads FQGNSA. The CDR3 region is CASSRSGYNEQFF. In DNA form, the CDR3 reads TGTGCCAGCAGCCGTAGCGGTTACAATGAGCAGTTCTTC.

This chain connects TRBV7-9 to TRBJ2-7, with D possibly TRBD2 on 6 matching bases. Looked up from germline, CDR1 is SEHNR and CDR2 is FQNEAQ (reference sequence). V was cut by 5 bases and J by 1 base, with 12 bases left in between. This CDR3 contains 14 residues. CDR3 residues: CASSGRERSYEQYV. For the CDR3, the DNA is TGTGCCAGCAGCGGTCGGGAGAGGTCCTACGAGCAGTACGTC.